This T cell receptor beta chain was sequenced for a study of siplizumab effects on memory and regulatory T cells (dated by TCRdb to between 2018 and 2020). Looking at the study overall: The study looked at the effect of siplizumab, an anti-CD2 antibody, on alloreactive T-cell subsets in allogeneic mixed lymphocyte reactions made from human PBMCs. The paper as a whole reports these results and caveats: Sequences below about 10^-5 frequency were poorly captured, so only a minor fraction of alloreactive clones could be mapped to unstimulated subsets. Siplizumab significantly reduced the cumulative frequency of alloreactive sequences traceable to unstimulated CD4+ memory T cells. A naive or memory phenotype could not be assigned to roughly 75-96% of proliferating CD4+ or CD8+ clones. Unstimulated naive T cells appeared more diverse than memory T cells, and naive cells seemed to contribute substantially to the alloresponse. Whether proliferating Tregs from siplizumab cultures actually had suppressive function was not functionally confirmed. Among mappable alloreactive CD4+ clones, an average Treg-derived fraction of about 69% was observed with siplizumab, compared with 25% to 30% in control reactions.

Sorted unstimulated T cells and proliferating T cells recovered from mixed lymphocyte reactions were subjected to TCRbeta CDR3 sequencing. Fresh whole blood from 9 to 11 HLA-typed healthy donors was used as the source from which PBMCs were isolated. Unstimulated CD4+ non-regulatory T cells were FACS-sorted to map the origin of alloreactive clones. Note on this clone: Its recognized antigen is unknown. Qualities for individual bases were not recorded, and no much larger clone is one base off. Other DNA sequences within the sample encode an identical CDR3.

Libraries were constructed by the immunoSEQ multiplex PCR assay. The deep sequencing platform assayed about 10^5 TCR templates per sample. Genomic DNA extracted from sorted T cells was used for TCRbeta CDR3 sequencing. The authors processed their data as follows. The R programming language was used for clonal analysis of the TCRbeta CDR3 data. Comparing unstimulated samples against CFSE-low samples taken after the reaction was how alloreactive CD4+ and CD8+ clones were defined. Regulatory or non-regulatory origin was assigned to alloreactive CD4+ clones by matching of sequences to sorted unstimulated Treg and non-Treg repertoires. In TCRdb, the immuneACCESS table is reduced to in-frame sequences with V and J assigned. These tables do not hold every clone; where another copy was compared, an unresolved V gene accounts for under half, and the others remain unexplained. The V and J calls and the clone size are those of that table, but D and trimming were determined from the DNA. The sample table holds 95,000 to 100,000 clones, of which about 90% were seen once. The ten largest clones add up to 12% of the sample.

The sequencing sample was made of non-Treg CD4+ T cells sorted from blood. The sample's cell subset or site label, decoded: FACS-sorted unstimulated CD4+ non-regulatory T cells. The sequence derives from a human donor in good health.

CDR3 protein: CASSTGGGSYEQYF. The DNA is as follows: TGTGCCAGTTCAACAGGGGGAGGCTCCTACGAGCAGTACTTC. The chain is encoded by TRBV19 joined to TRBJ2-7; 8 central bases correspond to TRBD1. CDR1 is given as LNHDA and CDR2 as SQIVND, both from the germline V gene (reference sequence). Compared with germline, V lacks 8 bases and J lacks 0 bases; bases without a gene match: 6. From cysteine to phenylalanine, the CDR3 is 14 amino acids long. The sequence is cut down to CDR3 DNA, 42 bases in frame from base 1.